The clone carrying this T cell receptor (beta chain) has a handful of counts. No antigen is known for it. A single base separates this from a much larger clone, so it may be a read error. TCRdb used MiXCR to reprocess the multiplex PCR reads, holding one entry per CDR3 protein. The sample gives 50,000 to 85,000 distinct CDR3 sequences, about 40% of which show up once; around 8% is in the top ten. This sample is part of a study of breast tumors, draining lymph nodes, adjacent tissues. CDR3 length: 14 residues. Germline V gene sequence: CDR1 SGHDT, CDR2 YYEEEE. Study-level points and caveats: Tumor T cell lymph node origin was a supported hypothesis, not proven. The data were judged consistent with most tumor T cells coming from lymph node and expanding in tumor. Tumor and nontumor repertoires were significantly more similar in luminal-like than in basal-like breast cancer. Tumors had less TCR diversity than lymph nodes, more than nontumor tissue.

This chain joins TRBV5-6 and TRBJ2-7, with D perhaps matching TRBD1 (5 bases). Sequencing used breast tumor tissue. The sequence came from a female donor with breast cancer. Some clones in this sample may be carry-over from other donors' samples. CDR3 region: CASSSPRAFYGQYF. Written as DNA, the CDR3 is TGTGCCAGCAGCTCACCCAGGGCGTTCTACGGGCAGTACTTC.